A single sample gave rise to the 7 T cell receptor beta chains below, sequenced in a study of cytomegalovirus exposure and HLA in healthy donors. The PCR contained 60 Vbeta and 13 Jbeta primers. Assay used: immunoSEQ multiplex PCR; TCRdb lists only in-frame clones, some missing. Its table lists 100,000 to 150,000 clones. Input material: PBMCs. Every receptor here comes from a man aged 18-30 years in good health and CMV-seronegative.

The chain carries TRBV29-1 and TRBJ2-1, with 9 bases aligning to TRBD1. This CDR3 spans 15 amino acids. Germline assignment: CDR1 SQVTM and CDR2 ANQGSEA. V shed 6 bases, J shed 4 bases, and the junction held 10 bases outside the gene matches. The CDR3 loop is CSVTVWDRAYNEQFF. CDR3 nucleotides: TGCAGCGTCACGGTCTGGGACAGGGCTTACAATGAGCAGTTCTTC.

The rearrangement uses TRBV5-1 and TRBJ2-7, with 9 bases matching TRBD1. Looked up from germline, CDR1 is SGHRS and CDR2 is YFSETQ. The CDR3 sequence is 14 residues long. Losses at the gene ends were 3 bases for V and 3 bases for J; bases not matched to a gene: 4. Here the CDR3 reads CASSYGQGYYEQYF. CDR3 coding DNA: TGCGCCAGCAGCTACGGACAGGGGTACTACGAGCAGTACTTC.

V gene TRBV11-1 combines with J gene TRBJ2-7, with TRBD2 matching 8 bases. The ends lost 5 bases at V and 3 bases at J; junction bases unmatched: 9. CDR1 and CDR2 (germline): SGHAT, FQDESV (reference sequence). The CDR3 runs to 15 residues. The CDR3 region is CASSGRLARNYEQYF. CDR3 DNA: TGTGCCAGCAGCGGCAGACTAGCGCGCAACTACGAGCAGTACTTC.

The V gene is TRBV6-5, the J gene TRBJ2-5; maybe TRBD2 (5 bases). Germline-derived CDR1 and CDR2 are MNHEY and SVGAGI. The CDR3 extends over 13 amino acids. V lost 5 bases, J lost 12 bases, and 19 bases lay in between. The CDR3 DNA is TGTGCCAGCAGTGTTGACTCGGGGATAAGGAAGTACTTC. This encodes CASSVDSGIRKYF.

The chain uses TRBV14 and TRBJ2-2; D is uncertain. The CDR3 runs 14 residues. V lost 2 bases to trimming and J lost 2 bases, with 6 bases between them. Germline V gives CDR1 SGHDN, CDR2 FVKESK. The CDR3 region is CASSQLDNTGELFF. The CDR3, as DNA: TGTGCCAGCAGCCAACTAGATAACACCGGGGAGCTGTTTTTT.

The chain recombines TRBV27 with TRBJ1-5; D remains unclear. CDR1 and CDR2 from the germline V gene are MNHEY and SMNVEV (reference sequence). V lost 8 bases to trimming and J lost 0 bases, with 8 bases between them. The CDR3 covers 13 residues. The CDR3 DNA is TGTGCCAGCGGGAGGCTTAGCAATCAGCCCCAGCATTTT. Its protein is CASGRLSNQPQHF.

The chain links TRBV5-1 to TRBJ1-1; the D is unclear. Per the germline V gene, CDR1 is SGHRS and CDR2 is YFSETQ. Trimming took 0 bases from V and 4 from J, leaving 16 bases between them. The CDR3 runs 16 residues. The CDR3 sequence: CASSLGDAWRGTEAFF. The CDR3 DNA reads as TGCGCCAGCAGCTTGGGCGACGCGTGGCGGGGCACTGAAGCTTTCTTT.